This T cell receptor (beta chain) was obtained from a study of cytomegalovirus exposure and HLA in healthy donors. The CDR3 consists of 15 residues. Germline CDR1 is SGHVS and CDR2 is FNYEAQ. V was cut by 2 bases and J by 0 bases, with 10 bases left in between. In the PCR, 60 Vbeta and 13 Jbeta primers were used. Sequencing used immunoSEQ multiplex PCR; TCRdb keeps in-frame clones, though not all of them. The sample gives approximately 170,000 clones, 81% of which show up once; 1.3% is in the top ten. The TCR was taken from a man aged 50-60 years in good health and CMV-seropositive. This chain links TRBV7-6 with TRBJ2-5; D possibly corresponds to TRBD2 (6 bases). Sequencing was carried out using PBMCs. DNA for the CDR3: TGTGCCAGCAGCTTAAGACCGGGAGACCAAGAGACCCAGTACTTC. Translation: CASSLRPGDQETQYF.